What follows describes a single T cell receptor (beta chain). This clone appeared a single time. Its cognate antigen has yet to be identified. No much larger clone is present one base from it, and per-base qualities are unavailable. The data were obtained in a study of T cell responses to AZD1222 COVID-19 vaccine (dated by TCRdb to the early 2020s). Turning to the overall study: Because spike-specific TCR depth and breadth did not differ between the two schedules, AZD1222 recipients who got a second dose at roughly 4 weeks were pooled with those who got a second dose at roughly 12 weeks. TCR sequencing covered roughly 230 trial participants: some 210 given two doses of AZD1222 and 26 given two doses of MenACWY control vaccine. Trial participants were enrolled into age subgroups of 18-55, 56-69 and 70-plus years, which contained 148, 28 and 57 TCR-sequenced participants, respectively.

This sample's time point label indicates: baseline before first vaccination. Vaccinee samples came from UK trials COV001 and COV002, including a single-blind randomized controlled phase 2/3 trial of AZD1222 (ChAdOx1 nCoV-19) in healthy adults. For TCRbeta chain sequencing, PBMC samples from trial participants were taken at day 0 and at day 28 after the second dose. Overall study results and their limits: Participants were mostly white British, with more females than males. The authors suggested clonal diversity may have been underestimated. A significant rise in spike-specific TCR breadth and depth was observed after two AZD1222 doses relative to day 0 and relative to MenACWY recipients. Epitopes outside the regions mutated in the B.1.351 and B.1.1.7 variants were reportedly recognized by nearly half of the unique spike-specific TCRs. The 56-69-year group was small, and its depth increase did not reach significance, likely because of low power. The vaccine-associated CD4 TCRs covered the entire spike protein, and the dominant responses fell in regions 160-218 and 743-854. Because no samples from the day 14 peak response were available, repertoires could be characterized only after the peak T cell response. Conclusions about previously exposed vaccinees are limited, since just 6 or 7 AZD1222 recipients were seropositive for SARS-CoV-2 at baseline.

The CDR3 sequence holds 17 residues, the cysteine and phenylalanine included. The entry retains the CDR3 DNA only, 51 bases that are in frame from base 1. Cut back by 2 bases and 2 bases, the V and J ends lie 17 bases apart. Reading the germline V gene gives CDR1 SGHRS and CDR2 YFSETQ. The CDR3 regions of human TCRbeta chains were analyzed by immunosequencing. As for the original processing: Repertoire TCRs were checked for matches against a reference library of SARS-CoV-2-specific TCRs that had been generated using the MIRA antigen-specificity platform. Breadth was defined as the fraction of unique TCRs that were SARS-CoV-2-associated. Depth was defined as the fraction of total T cells that were SARS-CoV-2-associated. Using the MIRA data, each spike-specific TCR was mapped to the spike region that the TCR reacts to and placed in a CD4 or CD8 class. Log10-transformed breadth and depth values were compared by one-way ANOVA with Sidak's multiple comparisons tests. Drawn from immuneACCESS, this table holds only the in-frame rearrangements with V and J called that TCRdb kept. Clones are partly lost; checked studies trace under half to an unresolved V gene and leave the rest unexplained. The DNA gave D and trimming, while V, J and clone size come from that table. The sample contains more than 110,000 clones, just over 90% of them found a single time. The ten largest clones add up to around 3.6% of the sample.

This sequence uses TRBV5-1 and TRBJ2-1; the D element could tentatively be TRBD1 or TRBD2, as 5 bases agree for each. This sequence originates from an adult in good health. This sample comprised peripheral blood, obtained on day 0 of AZD1222 vaccination. The DNA sequence reads TGCGCCAGCAGCTTAAACCCCGGGACCACCACCTACAATGAGCAGTTCTTC. Translation gives CASSLNPGTTTYNEQFF.